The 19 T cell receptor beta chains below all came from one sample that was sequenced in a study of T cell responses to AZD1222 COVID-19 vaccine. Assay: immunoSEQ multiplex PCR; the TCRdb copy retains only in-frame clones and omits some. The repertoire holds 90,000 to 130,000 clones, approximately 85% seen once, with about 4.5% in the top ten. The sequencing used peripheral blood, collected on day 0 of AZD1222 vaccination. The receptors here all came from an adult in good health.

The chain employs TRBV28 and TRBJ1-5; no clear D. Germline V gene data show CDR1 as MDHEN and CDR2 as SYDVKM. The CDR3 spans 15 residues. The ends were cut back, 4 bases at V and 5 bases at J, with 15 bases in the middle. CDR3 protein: CASSSPHGLHQPQHF. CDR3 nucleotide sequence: TGTGCCAGCAGTTCCCCCCATGGCCTCCATCAGCCCCAGCATTTT.

As DNA, the CDR3 is TGTGCCAGCAGTCCCCCCTATTCGGGAGTGGGCTACAATGAGCAGTTCTTC. It codes for CASSPPYSGVGYNEQFF. The chain uses TRBV27 and TRBJ2-1; perhaps TRBD2 as D (6 bases). Trimming shortened V by 5 bases and J by 3 bases, and 20 bases separated the two germline ends. The CDR3 covers 17 residues. The germline V gene has CDR1 MNHEY and CDR2 SMNVEV (reference sequence).

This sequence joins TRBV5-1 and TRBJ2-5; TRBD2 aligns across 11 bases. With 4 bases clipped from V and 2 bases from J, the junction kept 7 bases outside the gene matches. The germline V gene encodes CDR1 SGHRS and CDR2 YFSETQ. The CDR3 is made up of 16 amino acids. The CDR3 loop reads CASSPQGLAVQETQYF. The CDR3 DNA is TGCGCCAGCAGCCCCCAGGGACTAGCGGTACAAGAGACCCAGTACTTC.

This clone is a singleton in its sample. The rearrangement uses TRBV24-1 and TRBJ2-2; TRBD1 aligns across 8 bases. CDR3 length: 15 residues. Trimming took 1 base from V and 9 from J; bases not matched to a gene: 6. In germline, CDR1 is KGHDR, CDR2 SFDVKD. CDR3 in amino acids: CATSDLRQGLRELFF. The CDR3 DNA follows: TGTGCCACCAGTGATTTACGACAGGGGTTAAGGGAGCTGTTTTTT.

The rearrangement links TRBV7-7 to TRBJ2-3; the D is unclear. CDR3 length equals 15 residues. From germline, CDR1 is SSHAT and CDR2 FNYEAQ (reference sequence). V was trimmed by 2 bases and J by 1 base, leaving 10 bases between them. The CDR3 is CASSLNLGGTDTQYF. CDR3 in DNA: TGTGCCAGCAGCTTAAATCTTGGCGGCACAGATACGCAGTATTTT. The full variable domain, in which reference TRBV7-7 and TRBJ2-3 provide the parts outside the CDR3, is GAGVSQSPRYKVTKRGQDVTLRCDPISSHATLYWYQQALGQGPEFLTYFNYEAQPDKSGLPSDRFSAERPEGSISTLTIQRTEQRDSAMYRCASSLNLGGTDTQYFGPGTRLTVL.

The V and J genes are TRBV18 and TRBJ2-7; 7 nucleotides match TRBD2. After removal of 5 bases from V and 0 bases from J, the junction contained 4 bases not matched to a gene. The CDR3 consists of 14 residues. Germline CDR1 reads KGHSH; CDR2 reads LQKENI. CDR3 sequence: CASSASGSSYEQYF. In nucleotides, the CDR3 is TGTGCCAGCTCAGCTAGCGGTTCCTCCTACGAGCAGTACTTC. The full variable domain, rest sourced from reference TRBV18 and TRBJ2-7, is NAGVMQNPRHLVRRRGQEARLRCSPMKGHSHVYWYRQLPEEGLKFMVYLQKENIIDESGMPKERFSAEFPKEGPSILRIQQVVRGDSAAYFCASSASGSSYEQYFGPGTRLTVT.

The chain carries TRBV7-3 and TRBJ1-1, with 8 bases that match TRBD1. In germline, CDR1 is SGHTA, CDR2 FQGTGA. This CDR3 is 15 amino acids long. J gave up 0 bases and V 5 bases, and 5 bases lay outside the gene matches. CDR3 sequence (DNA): TGTGCCAGCAGCCCACAGGGGGTATTGAACACTGAAGCTTTCTTT. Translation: CASSPQGVLNTEAFF.

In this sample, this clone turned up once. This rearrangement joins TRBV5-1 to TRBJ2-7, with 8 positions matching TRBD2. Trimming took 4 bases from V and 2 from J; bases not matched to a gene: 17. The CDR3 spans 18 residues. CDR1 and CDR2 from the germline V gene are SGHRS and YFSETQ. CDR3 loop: CASSLFGVDSGTPYEQYF. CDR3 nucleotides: TGCGCCAGCAGCCTCTTCGGGGTCGATAGCGGGACCCCCTACGAGCAGTACTTC. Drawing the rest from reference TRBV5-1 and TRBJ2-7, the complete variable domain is KAGVTQTPRYLIKTRGQQVTLSCSPISGHRSVSWYQQTPGQGLQFLFEYFSETQRNKGNFPGRFSGRQFSNSRSEMNVSTLELGDSALYLCASSLFGVDSGTPYEQYFGPGTRLTVT.

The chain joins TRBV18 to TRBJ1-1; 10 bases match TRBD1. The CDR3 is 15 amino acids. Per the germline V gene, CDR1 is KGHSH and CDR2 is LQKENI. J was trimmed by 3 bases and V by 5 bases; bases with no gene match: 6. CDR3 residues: CASSRDRGFDTEAFF. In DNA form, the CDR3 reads TGTGCCAGCTCAAGGGACAGGGGATTTGACACTGAAGCTTTCTTT.

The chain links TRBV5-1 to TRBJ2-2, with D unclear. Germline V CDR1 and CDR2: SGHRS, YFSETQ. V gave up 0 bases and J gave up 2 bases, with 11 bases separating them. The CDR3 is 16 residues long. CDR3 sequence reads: CASSLAGSVNTGELFF. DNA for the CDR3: TGCGCCAGCAGCTTGGCCGGGTCGGTCAACACCGGGGAGCTGTTTTTT. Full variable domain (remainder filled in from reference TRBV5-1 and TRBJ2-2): KAGVTQTPRYLIKTRGQQVTLSCSPISGHRSVSWYQQTPGQGLQFLFEYFSETQRNKGNFPGRFSGRQFSNSRSEMNVSTLELGDSALYLCASSLAGSVNTGELFFGEGSRLTVL.

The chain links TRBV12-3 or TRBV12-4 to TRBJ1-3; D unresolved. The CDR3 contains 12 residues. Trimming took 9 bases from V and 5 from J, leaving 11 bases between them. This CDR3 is CASTRVRNTIYF. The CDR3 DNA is TGTGCCAGTACCCGTGTTCGAAACACCATATATTTT.

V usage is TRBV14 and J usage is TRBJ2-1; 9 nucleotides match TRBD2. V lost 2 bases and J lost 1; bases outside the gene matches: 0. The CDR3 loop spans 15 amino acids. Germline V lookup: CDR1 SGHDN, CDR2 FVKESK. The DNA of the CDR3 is TGTGCCAGCAGCCAACTAGCGGGATCCTACAATGAGCAGTTCTTC. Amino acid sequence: CASSQLAGSYNEQFF.

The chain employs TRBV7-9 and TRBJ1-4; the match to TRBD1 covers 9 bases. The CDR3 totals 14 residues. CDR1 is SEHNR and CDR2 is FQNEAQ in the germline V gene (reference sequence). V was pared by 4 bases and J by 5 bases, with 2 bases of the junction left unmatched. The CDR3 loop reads CASSSGQGNEKLFF. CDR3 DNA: TGTGCCAGCAGCTCGGGACAGGGAAATGAAAAACTGTTTTTT.

CDR3: CASSLVANTEAFF. The CDR3 DNA reads TGTGCCAGCAGTTTAGTCGCGAACACTGAAGCTTTCTTT. The V call is TRBV28, the J call TRBJ1-1; D unclear. Trimming stripped 2 bases from V and 1 base from J, with 5 bases between. This CDR3 spans 13 amino acids. CDR1 is MDHEN, CDR2 SYDVKM, per germline.

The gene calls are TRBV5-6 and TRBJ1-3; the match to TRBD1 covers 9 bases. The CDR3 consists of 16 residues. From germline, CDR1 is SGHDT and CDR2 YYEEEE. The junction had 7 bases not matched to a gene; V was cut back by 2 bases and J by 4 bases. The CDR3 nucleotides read TGTGCCAGCAGCTTAACCGGGACAGGGTCCGGAAACACCATATATTTT. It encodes CASSLTGTGSGNTIYF.

This CDR3 reads CASSWDRGETQYF. The CDR3 DNA reads TGTGCCAGCAGTTGGGACAGGGGAGAGACCCAGTACTTC. This chain uses TRBV12-3 or TRBV12-4 with TRBJ2-5; 10 bases are shared with TRBD1. J lost 4 bases, V lost 4 bases, and 0 bases had no gene match. The CDR3 extends over 13 amino acids.

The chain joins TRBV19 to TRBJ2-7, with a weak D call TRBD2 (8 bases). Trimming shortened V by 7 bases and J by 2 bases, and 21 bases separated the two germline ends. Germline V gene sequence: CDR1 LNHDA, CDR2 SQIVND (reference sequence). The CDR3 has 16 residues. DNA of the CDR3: TGTGCCAGTACCCAAGGGGGCGGGAGGCTACCCTACGAGCAGTACTTC. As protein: CASTQGGGRLPYEQYF.

CDR3 amino acids: CASSESEVEKLFF. The CDR3 region has the DNA TGTGCCAGCAGTGAAAGTGAAGTTGAAAAACTGTTTTTT. The chain recombines TRBV2 with TRBJ1-4; D is ambiguous. There are 13 residues in the CDR3. Germline CDR1 is SNHLY and CDR2 is FYNNEI. V lost 2 bases, J lost 7 bases, and 8 bases lay in between.

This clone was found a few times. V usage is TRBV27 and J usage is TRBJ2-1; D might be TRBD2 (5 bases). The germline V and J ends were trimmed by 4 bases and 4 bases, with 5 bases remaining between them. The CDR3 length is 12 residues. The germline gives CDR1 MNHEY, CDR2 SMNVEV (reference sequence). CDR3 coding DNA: TGTGCCAGCAGTTCGGGATACAATGAGCAGTTCTTC. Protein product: CASSSGYNEQFF.